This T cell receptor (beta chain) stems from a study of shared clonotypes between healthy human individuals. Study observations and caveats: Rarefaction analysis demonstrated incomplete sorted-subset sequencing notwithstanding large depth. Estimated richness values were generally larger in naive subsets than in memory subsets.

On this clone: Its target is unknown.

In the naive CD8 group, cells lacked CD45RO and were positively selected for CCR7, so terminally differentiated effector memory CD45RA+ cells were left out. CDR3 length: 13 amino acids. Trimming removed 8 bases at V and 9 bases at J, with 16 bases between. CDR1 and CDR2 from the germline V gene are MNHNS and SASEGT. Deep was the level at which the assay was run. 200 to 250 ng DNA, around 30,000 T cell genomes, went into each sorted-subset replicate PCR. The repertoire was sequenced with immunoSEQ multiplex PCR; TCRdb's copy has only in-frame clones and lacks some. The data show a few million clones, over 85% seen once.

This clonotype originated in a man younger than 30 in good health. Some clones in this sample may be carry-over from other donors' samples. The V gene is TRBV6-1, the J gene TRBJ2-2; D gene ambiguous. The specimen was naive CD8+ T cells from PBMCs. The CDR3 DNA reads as TGTGCCAGCGGTTTGACGATTAGCAGGGAGCTGTTTTTT. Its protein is CASGLTISRELFF.